The 20 T cell receptor beta chains listed next were all sequenced from one sample in a study of shared clonotypes between healthy human individuals. Assay: immunoSEQ multiplex PCR; the TCRdb copy retains only in-frame clones and omits some. This table has fewer than 850,000 clones, 80% to 95% appearing once. Sequenced material: memory CD8+ T cells from PBMCs. Subset meaning: CD45RO+ cells pooled with CCR7-negative TemRA cells. The receptors stem from a man younger than 35 in good health. Some clones in this sample may be carry-over from other donors' samples.

This chain links TRBV15 with TRBJ2-5; D may be TRBD1 (6 bases). This CDR3 is 18 amino acids long. V shed 3 bases and J shed 2 bases, with 22 bases lying between them. CDR1 is LNHNV, CDR2 YYDKDF, per germline (reference sequence). CDR3 bases: TGTGCCACCAGCAGGGAAGGACAGACTCCTGTGCTGCAAGAGACCCAGTACTTC. This sequence encodes CATSREGQTPVLQETQYF.

The chain employs TRBV7-9 and TRBJ1-1, with 9 bases fitting TRBD1. J lost 1 base, V lost 5 bases, and 8 bases had no gene match. In germline, CDR1 is SEHNR, CDR2 FQNEAQ (reference sequence). This CDR3 comprises 16 residues. The CDR3 DNA follows: TGTGCCAGCAGCCATCGGACAGGGGAGACGAACACTGAAGCTTTCTTT. Amino acids: CASSHRTGETNTEAFF.

The rearrangement joins TRBV5-5 to TRBJ1-4; D remains unclear. The CDR3 contains 15 residues. The V and J ends lost 3 bases and 8 bases respectively, with 17 bases between them. Germline CDR1 reads SGHKS; CDR2 reads YYEKEE (reference sequence). This chain's CDR3 is CASSSRFTLGEKLFF. The CDR3 DNA reads TGTGCCAGCAGCTCCCGCTTCACCCTGGGGGAAAAACTGTTTTTT.

The chain is built from TRBV9 and TRBJ2-2, with no clear D. The CDR3 extends over 12 amino acids. CDR1 is SGDLS and CDR2 is YYNGEE in the germline V gene. V was shortened by 6 bases and J by 0 bases, with 3 bases between the two germline ends. CDR3 sequence: CASTPNTGELFF. Written as DNA, the CDR3 is TGTGCCAGCACCCCGAACACCGGGGAGCTGTTTTTT.

DNA of the CDR3: TGTGCCAGCAGTTTATCGCAGGCGGGGAACACTGAAGCTTTCTTT. It codes for CASSLSQAGNTEAFF. V gene TRBV27 combines with J gene TRBJ1-1; D unclear. The germline V gene encodes CDR1 MNHEY and CDR2 SMNVEV (reference sequence). The CDR3 is 15 residues long. V lost 0 bases and J lost 1, with 9 bases in between.

The CDR3 coding sequence is TGTGCCAGCTCGCGGCCGAAGCTGGGGGGCTACGAGCAGTACTTC. Translated, it gives CASSRPKLGGYEQYF. V is TRBV18 and J is TRBJ2-7; maybe TRBD2 (6 bases). CDR3 size: 15 residues. V dropped 6 bases and J dropped 3 bases, with 18 bases sitting between them. Germline V lookup: CDR1 KGHSH, CDR2 LQKENI. The whole variable domain, remainder taken from reference TRBV18 and TRBJ2-7, is NAGVMQNPRHLVRRRGQEARLRCSPMKGHSHVYWYRQLPEEGLKFMVYLQKENIIDESGMPKERFSAEFPKEGPSILRIQQVVRGDSAAYFCASSRPKLGGYEQYFGPGTRLTVT.

The chain combines TRBV11-2 with TRBJ1-4, with D perhaps matching TRBD1 (6 bases). The germline gives CDR1 SGHAT, CDR2 FQNNGV. The CDR3 is 17 amino acids. The V end was cut by 8 bases, the J end by 0 bases, with 19 bases between. This CDR3 reads CASGLRVRGTTNEKLFF. CDR3 sequence (DNA): TGTGCCAGCGGATTGAGGGTCAGGGGTACAACTAATGAAAAACTGTTTTTT.

The chain links TRBV7-7 to TRBJ2-5; 7 nucleotides align to TRBD2. The germline V gene has CDR1 SSHAT and CDR2 FNYEAQ (reference sequence). V lost 5 bases to trimming and J lost 4 bases; unmatched junction nucleotides: 10. The CDR3 runs 15 residues. Here the CDR3 reads CASSPASGVLETQYF. CDR3 DNA sequence: TGTGCCAGCAGCCCGGCGAGCGGGGTTTTAGAGACCCAGTACTTC.

This sequence joins TRBV7-8 and TRBJ2-3; 7 bases fit TRBD1. The CDR3 covers 17 residues. The germline CDR1 and CDR2 sequences are SGHVS and FQNEAQ. V lost 1 base and J lost 0; bases outside the gene matches: 7. CDR3 sequence reads: CASSLVAGRGSTDTQYF. CDR3 nucleotide sequence: TGTGCCAGCAGCTTAGTCGCTGGCAGGGGGAGCACAGATACGCAGTATTTT.

The CDR3 DNA follows: TGTGCCAGCAGTTTATGGACTAGGACAAATGAGCAGTTCTTC. This translates into CASSLWTRTNEQFF. This sequence joins TRBV27 and TRBJ2-1, with 7 bases lining up with TRBD2. This CDR3 has 14 amino acids. Germline CDR1 and CDR2: MNHEY and SMNVEV (reference sequence). The V segment lost 1 base and the J segment 7 bases; nucleotides outside the gene matches: 4.

This chain links TRBV7-9 with TRBJ1-3, with D tentatively TRBD1 (5 bases). The germline V and J ends were trimmed by 5 bases and 0 bases, with 20 bases remaining between them. Per germline, CDR1 SEHNR and CDR2 FQNEAQ (reference sequence). The CDR3 is 18 amino acids. CDR3 DNA sequence: TGTGCCAGCAGCCCCCCTTTGGCAGGGAGTTCCTCTGGAAACACCATATATTTT. This codes for CASSPPLAGSSSGNTIYF. The full variable domain, with the rest looked up from reference TRBV7-9 and TRBJ1-3, is DTGVSQNPRHKITKRGQNVTFRCDPISEHNRLYWYRQTLGQGPEFLTYFQNEAQLEKSRLLSDRFSAERPKGSFSTLEIQRTEQGDSAMYLCASSPPLAGSSSGNTIYFGEGSWLTVV.

The chain is built from TRBV7-3 and TRBJ2-3, with 11 bases aligning to TRBD1. Germline lookup yields CDR1 SGHTA and CDR2 FQGTGA. CDR3 size: 15 residues. V gave up 3 bases and J gave up 3 bases; unmatched junction bases: 2. This chain's CDR3 is CASSLDRGRTDTQYF. The CDR3 region has the DNA TGTGCCAGCAGCTTGGACAGGGGGCGGACAGATACGCAGTATTTT.

The chain employs TRBV28 and TRBJ2-3; TRBD2 matches at 15 bases. With 5 bases clipped from V and 0 bases from J, the junction kept 15 bases outside the gene matches. Germline V gene lookup returns CDR1 MDHEN and CDR2 SYDVKM. The CDR3 runs 21 residues. CDR3 amino acids: CASSPVPGLAGGPSSTDTQYF. For the CDR3, the DNA is TGTGCCAGCAGTCCTGTTCCGGGACTAGCGGGAGGTCCCTCTAGCACAGATACGCAGTATTTT.

This clone was counted ten times or more. The V call is TRBV4-2, the J call TRBJ2-1; D unclear. The CDR3 runs to 14 residues. Trimming pared 2 bases from V and 0 bases from J, leaving 5 bases between. Germline loops: CDR1 LGHNA, CDR2 YNFKEQ. CDR3 sequence reads: CASSQRSSYNEQFF. CDR3 bases: TGTGCCAGCAGCCAACGCAGCTCCTACAATGAGCAGTTCTTC.

The V call is TRBV13, the J call TRBJ1-2; D gene unclear. CDR1 and CDR2 from the germline V gene are PRHDT and FYEKMQ (reference sequence). The CDR3 loop spans 13 amino acids. V was pared by 4 bases and J by 4 bases, with 10 bases between. The CDR3 DNA sequence: TGTGCCAGCAGCTCGTTTAGATCCTATGGCTACACCTTC. Amino acids: CASSSFRSYGYTF.

This clone came up once. V usage is TRBV28 and J usage is TRBJ2-7; TRBD1 aligns across 8 bases. The V and J ends lost 7 bases and 4 bases, in that order; junction bases with no gene match: 6. The CDR3 runs 13 residues. Germline-derived CDR1 and CDR2 are MDHEN and SYDVKM. CDR3 residues: CASNTGGMYEQYF. As DNA, the CDR3 is TGTGCCAGCAATACAGGGGGAATGTACGAGCAGTACTTC.

This sequence joins TRBV4-1 and TRBJ2-3, with 9 bases lining up with TRBD2. The germline gives CDR1 MGHRA, CDR2 YSYEKL. The CDR3 spans 16 residues. J lost 5 bases, V lost 3 bases, and 9 bases had no gene match. The CDR3 nucleotides are TGCGCCAGCAGCCACATCGGGCGGGAGGGCGTAGATACGCAGTATTTT. This encodes CASSHIGREGVDTQYF.

J is TRBJ1-2 and V is TRBV4-3, with 7 bases aligning to TRBD1. CDR1 is LGHNA, CDR2 YSLEER, per germline. The CDR3 totals 15 residues. V gave up 0 bases and J gave up 6 bases; unmatched junction bases: 7. The CDR3 loop is CASSQDKRDSHGYTF. DNA of the CDR3: TGCGCCAGCAGCCAAGATAAAAGGGACAGCCATGGCTACACCTTC.

This clone was counted a few times. The chain carries TRBV30 and TRBJ1-5, with D uncertain. This CDR3 has 14 residues. Germline loops: CDR1 GTSNPN, CDR2 SVGIG (reference sequence). V was clipped by 4 bases and J by 1 base, with 11 bases between them. CDR3 nucleotides: TGTGCCTGGACCCGGCTGGTCAGCAATCAGCCCCAGCATTTT. This sequence encodes CAWTRLVSNQPQHF. Full variable domain (missing parts from reference TRBV30 and TRBJ1-5): SQTIHQWPATLVQPVGSPLSLECTVEGTSNPNLYWYRQAAGRGLQLLFYSVGIGQISSEVPQNLSASRPQDRQFILSSKKLLLSDSGFYLCAWTRLVSNQPQHFGDGTRLSIL.

This clone was detected a few times. The CDR3 nucleotides are TGTGCCAGCAGCCAAGAAGATAGGGCGGGAGGGGTCTACGAGCAGTACTTC. The encoded protein is CASSQEDRAGGVYEQYF. J is TRBJ2-7 and V is TRBV7-9; 9 bases match TRBD2. V shed 5 bases and J 3 bases; nucleotides not matched to a gene: 14. This CDR3 region has 17 residues. In germline, CDR1 is SEHNR, CDR2 FQNEAQ (reference sequence).